A single sample is the source of the 32 T cell receptor beta chains below, sequenced in a study of T cells after posttransplantation cyclophosphamide. A marrow graft followed busulfan-fludarabine conditioning, with cyclophosphamide on days +3 and +4. The table came from immunoSEQ multiplex PCR; TCRdb's copy has only in-frame clones and leaves some out. This table holds fewer than 20,000 clones, approximately 90% found once. The sequenced sample was CD4+ T cells sorted from blood, obtained after allogeneic stem cell transplant with posttransplant cyclophosphamide. These receptors were collected from a male patient in his sixties or seventies who received an allogeneic stem cell transplant from a related donor and was CMV-positive. Some T cells may be transferred from the graft donor.

The rearrangement links TRBV18 to TRBJ1-5; D gene unclear. This CDR3 has 14 residues. Germline loops: CDR1 KGHSH, CDR2 LQKENI. The V and J ends lost 6 bases and 3 bases respectively, with 12 bases between them. The CDR3 reads CASSAGGYNQPQHF. The CDR3 DNA sequence: TGTGCCAGCTCCGCAGGCGGGTACAATCAGCCCCAGCATTTT. The variable domain in full, completed from reference TRBV18 and TRBJ1-5, reads NAGVMQNPRHLVRRRGQEARLRCSPMKGHSHVYWYRQLPEEGLKFMVYLQKENIIDESGMPKERFSAEFPKEGPSILRIQQVVRGDSAAYFCASSAGGYNQPQHFGDGTRLSIL.

This chain uses TRBV27 with TRBJ1-2; the D is unclear. The germline CDR1 and CDR2 sequences are MNHEY and SMNVEV (reference sequence). The CDR3 runs to 13 residues. V was pared by 4 bases and J by 8 bases, with 14 bases between. The CDR3 DNA follows: TGTGCCAGCAGTTCAGATTCCTCGGGAGGCTACACCTTC. Encoded protein: CASSSDSSGGYTF.

V usage is TRBV28 and J usage is TRBJ1-4, with D unclear. The CDR3 spans 14 residues. Germline-derived CDR1 and CDR2 are MDHEN and SYDVKM. Trimming took 6 bases from V and 4 from J, leaving 12 bases between them. This chain's CDR3 is CASRAALINEKLFF. In DNA, the CDR3 is TGTGCCAGCAGAGCGGCGCTGATTAATGAAAAACTGTTTTTT.

The chain couples TRBV7-2 to TRBJ2-7; 7 positions agree with TRBD1. After removal of 1 base from V and 3 bases from J, the junction contained 6 bases not matched to a gene. Germline values: CDR1 SGHTA, CDR2 FQGNSA. The CDR3 runs to 15 residues. The CDR3 reads CASSLGTGKHYEQYF. CDR3 bases: TGTGCCAGCAGCTTAGGGACAGGAAAGCACTACGAGCAGTACTTC.

The gene calls are TRBV6-6 and TRBJ2-1; 8 nucleotides line up with TRBD2. Germline CDR1 is MNHNY and CDR2 is SVGAGI (reference sequence). V lost 0 bases, J lost 4 bases, and 2 bases stayed unmatched. This CDR3 has 15 amino acids. CDR3 DNA: TGTGCCAGCAGTTACTCACGGGGGGGATACAATGAGCAGTTCTTC. It specifies CASSYSRGGYNEQFF.

The V call is TRBV7-9, the J call TRBJ1-2; perhaps TRBD1 as D (6 bases). The CDR3 runs 13 residues. Germline V gives CDR1 SEHNR, CDR2 FQNEAQ (reference sequence). V shed 5 bases and J shed 8 bases, with 15 bases lying between them. The CDR3 bases are TGTGCCAGCAGCCCGTCGGGGGGCGAGGGCTACACCTTC. This codes for CASSPSGGEGYTF.

The rearrangement joins TRBV5-5 to TRBJ2-1, with TRBD2 identical over 7 bases. V was pared by 5 bases and J by 5 bases, with 4 bases of the junction left unmatched. CDR3 length: 13 amino acids. Germline V gene data show CDR1 as SGHKS and CDR2 as YYEKEE (reference sequence). The CDR3 sequence is CASRAGGNNEQFF. DNA of the CDR3: TGTGCCAGCAGGGCCGGGGGGAACAATGAGCAGTTCTTC.

The chain couples TRBV5-1 to TRBJ2-5, with 8 bases fitting TRBD2. CDR3 length equals 15 residues. V shed 0 bases and J 2 bases; nucleotides not matched to a gene: 3. The V gene's germline CDR1 is SGHRS and CDR2 YFSETQ. The CDR3 loop reads CASSLGSGGQETQYF. As DNA, the CDR3 is TGCGCCAGCAGCTTGGGCTCGGGGGGGCAAGAGACCCAGTACTTC. Full variable domain (outside the CDR3, taken from reference TRBV5-1 and TRBJ2-5): KAGVTQTPRYLIKTRGQQVTLSCSPISGHRSVSWYQQTPGQGLQFLFEYFSETQRNKGNFPGRFSGRQFSNSRSEMNVSTLELGDSALYLCASSLGSGGQETQYFGPGTRLLVL.

The chain recombines TRBV11-2 with TRBJ2-5; no clear D. CDR3 length: 13 amino acids. Germline V gives CDR1 SGHAT, CDR2 FQNNGV. Trimming cost V 2 bases and J 2 bases, with 6 bases left between them. CDR3: CASSLFQQETQYF. The CDR3 region has the DNA TGTGCCAGCAGCTTATTCCAACAAGAGACCCAGTACTTC.

The chain joins TRBV4-2 to TRBJ1-2, with TRBD1 matching over 7 bases. Unmatched junction bases numbered 8, after V lost 0 bases and J lost 4 bases. The germline V gene encodes CDR1 LGHNA and CDR2 YNFKEQ. The CDR3 has 16 amino acids. The CDR3 sequence: CASSQDTGQGGYGYTF. CDR3 bases: TGTGCCAGCAGCCAAGACACCGGGCAGGGGGGCTATGGCTACACCTTC.

The rearrangement joins TRBV7-3 to TRBJ2-5; 7 nucleotides match TRBD1. The trim removed 6 bases at V and 3 bases at J, leaving 4 bases unmatched. The CDR3 spans 13 residues. In germline, CDR1 is SGHTA, CDR2 FQGTGA. CDR3 DNA sequence: TGTGCCAGCAGTCAAGGGACAGAAGAGACCCAGTACTTC. Residues: CASSQGTEETQYF.

The rearrangement links TRBV19 to TRBJ1-2, with no clear D. V dropped 3 bases and J dropped 6 bases, with 8 bases sitting between them. Germline V gives CDR1 LNHDA, CDR2 SQIVND (reference sequence). CDR3 length: 12 residues. The CDR3 region is CASSIPPDGYTF. In DNA form, the CDR3 reads TGTGCCAGTAGTATCCCCCCGGATGGCTACACCTTC.

The chain joins TRBV5-1 to TRBJ1-4; D may be TRBD1 (5 bases). Trimming removed 4 bases at V and 0 bases at J, with 10 bases between. CDR1 SGHRS and CDR2 YFSETQ come from the germline V gene. The CDR3 consists of 15 residues. The CDR3 sequence is CASSPKGTTNEKLFF. The CDR3 DNA reads as TGCGCCAGCAGCCCGAAGGGGACAACTAATGAAAAACTGTTTTTT.

This sequence joins TRBV21-1 and TRBJ1-2. TRBV21-1 is deemed a pseudogene. The CDR3 loop spans 15 amino acids. The CDR3 protein is CASSSNGPKREGYTF. The CDR3 bases are TGTGCCAGCAGCTCTAACGGCCCTAAGCGGGAGGGCTACACCTTC.

CDR3 nucleotide sequence: TGTGCCAGAAGCAAAGGGACAGGGATATCACCCTTCGCTGAAGCTTTCTTT. Its translation: CARSKGTGISPFAEAFF. This chain connects TRBV5-3 to TRBJ1-1, with 9 bases that match TRBD1. TRBV5-3 is an ORF, with its function uncertain. The CDR3 totals 17 residues. V gave up 4 bases and J gave up 6 bases; unmatched junction bases: 16.

This rearrangement joins TRBV10-3 to TRBJ1-5; D is possibly TRBD1 (6 bases). V dropped 0 bases and J dropped 2 bases, with 17 bases sitting between them. This CDR3 spans 18 amino acids. CDR1 and CDR2 (germline): ENHRY, SYGVKD. This CDR3 reads CAISESRQGRGGNQPQHF. DNA of the CDR3: TGTGCCATCAGTGAGTCGCGGCAGGGGAGGGGCGGCAATCAGCCCCAGCATTTT.

The gene calls are TRBV11-3 and TRBJ1-2; D not resolved. Germline V gene data show CDR1 as SGHNT and CDR2 as YENEEA. V lost 2 bases and J 1 base, leaving 17 bases between the germline ends. The CDR3 has 17 residues. The CDR3 bases are TGTGCCAGCAGCTTAAGAGGGCAGGCCGGCCTTAACTATGGCTACACCTTC. It translates to CASSLRGQAGLNYGYTF. Full variable domain (missing parts from reference TRBV11-3 and TRBJ1-2): EAGVVQSPRYKIIEKKQPVAFWCNPISGHNTLYWYLQNLGQGPELLIRYENEEAVDDSQLPKDRFSAERLKGVDSTLKIQPAELGDSAVYLCASSLRGQAGLNYGYTFGSGTRLTVV.

This sequence joins TRBV28 and TRBJ1-2; TRBD1 is a possible D gene (5 bases). The V end was cut by 5 bases, the J end by 10 bases, with 11 bases between. From germline, CDR1 is MDHEN and CDR2 SYDVKM. The CDR3 extends over 11 amino acids. This CDR3 reads CASSAHRNYTF. The DNA for the CDR3 is TGTGCCAGCAGTGCCCACAGGAACTACACCTTC.

The J gene is TRBJ1-2, the V gene TRBV7-2; TRBD1 might be the D (6 bases). This CDR3 spans 17 amino acids. Germline CDR1 and CDR2: SGHTA and FQGNSA. Deletions cut 5 bases from V and 1 base from J, with 20 bases between. As DNA, the CDR3 is TGTGCCAGCAGCCTCGGGGGGTGGGACATGAATAACTATGGCTACACCTTC. Translated, it gives CASSLGGWDMNNYGYTF.

The CDR3 region is CASSSYDKNTEAFF. The CDR3 DNA is TGTGCCAGCAGTTCGTATGACAAGAACACTGAAGCTTTCTTT. The chain employs TRBV6-5 and TRBJ1-1, with unresolved D. CDR3 size: 14 residues. Germline lookup yields CDR1 MNHEY and CDR2 SVGAGI. V gave up 4 bases and J gave up 1 base, with 10 bases separating them.

The gene calls are TRBV30 and TRBJ1-2; D gene ambiguous. Trimming took 2 bases from V and 8 from J, leaving 15 bases between them. Germline CDR1 reads GTSNPN; CDR2 reads SVGIG (reference sequence). CDR3 length: 13 amino acids. The chain's CDR3 is CAWSYLQTSGYTF. CDR3 sequence (DNA): TGTGCCTGGAGTTATCTTCAGACAAGCGGCTACACCTTC.

V and J are TRBV19 and TRBJ2-3; 9 bases align to TRBD1. The CDR3 runs 17 residues. The germline gives CDR1 LNHDA, CDR2 SQIVND (reference sequence). Germline trimming cut 6 bases from V and 4 bases from J; bases unmatched to any gene: 14. The CDR3 DNA reads as TGTGCCAGTAGCCGCTTGGGACAGGGTCAGAGCGCAGATACGCAGTATTTT. Translated: CASSRLGQGQSADTQYF.

V gene TRBV9 combines with J gene TRBJ1-2, with D possibly being TRBD1 (5 bases). Deletions cut 0 bases from V and 8 bases from J, with 5 bases between. The CDR3 has 11 residues. Germline values: CDR1 SGDLS, CDR2 YYNGEE. CDR3 protein: CASSVGTGYTF. The DNA for the CDR3 is TGTGCCAGCAGCGTAGGGACAGGCTACACCTTC. The complete variable domain, with remaining parts taken from reference TRBV9 and TRBJ1-2, reads DSGVTQTPKHLITATGQRVTLRCSPRSGDLSVYWYQQSLDQGLQFLIQYYNGEERAKGNILERFSAQQFPDLHSELNLSSLELGDSALYFCASSVGTGYTFGSGTRLTVV.

This clone was observed a handful of times. This rearrangement joins TRBV10-3 to TRBJ1-1; D gene unclear. The ends were cut back, 8 bases at V and 0 bases at J, with 10 bases in the middle. CDR1 and CDR2 (germline): ENHRY, SYGVKD. This CDR3 contains 13 residues. CDR3 DNA: TGTGCCATCTCGGGTGAGTTGAACACTGAAGCTTTCTTT. Amino acid sequence: CAISGELNTEAFF.

This clone was recorded once. The chain has TRBV19 and TRBJ1-1; D not certain. The CDR3 is 13 residues long. V was cut by 6 bases and J by 2 bases, with 10 bases left in between. Germline CDR1 is LNHDA and CDR2 is SQIVND (reference sequence). The CDR3 reads CASRGRGNTEAFF. Written as DNA, the CDR3 is TGTGCCAGTAGAGGACGGGGAAACACTGAAGCTTTCTTT.

Remarks on this clone: The same CDR3 can be traced to other DNA sequences in this sample. The chain carries TRBV29-1 and TRBJ2-7; 7 bases map to TRBD1. V was clipped by 4 bases and J by 6 bases; unmatched bases: 6. The CDR3 consists of 12 residues. Germline V gene data show CDR1 as SQVTM and CDR2 as ANQGSEA. The CDR3 reads CSVGARDSEQYF. CDR3 DNA sequence: TGCAGCGTTGGGGCTCGGGACAGCGAGCAGTACTTC.

The chain carries TRBV7-3 and TRBJ1-2; 9 positions agree with TRBD1. The V gene end was trimmed by 3 bases and the J gene end by 8 bases; junction bases not matched to a gene: 4. Germline CDR1 and CDR2: SGHTA and FQGTGA. This CDR3 spans 13 amino acids. The DNA of the CDR3 is TGTGCCAGCAGCTTGGGACAGGGAGGCGGCTACACCTTC. Residues: CASSLGQGGGYTF. The full variable domain, with the rest looked up from reference TRBV7-3 and TRBJ1-2, is GAGVSQTPSNKVTEKGKYVELRCDPISGHTALYWYRQSLGQGPEFLIYFQGTGAADDSGLPNDRFFAVRPEGSVSTLKIQRTERGDSAVYLCASSLGQGGGYTFGSGTRLTVV.

This clone was picked up a small number of times. The V gene is TRBV5-4, the J gene TRBJ2-1; 11 bases match TRBD2. This CDR3 region has 16 residues. CDR1 SGHNT and CDR2 YYREEE come from the germline V gene (reference sequence). V gave up 3 bases and J gave up 4 bases; unmatched junction bases: 6. The DNA of the CDR3 is TGTGCCAGCAGCTCGAGACTAGCGGGGACGTACAATGAGCAGTTCTTC. This encodes CASSSRLAGTYNEQFF.

The chain joins TRBV27 to TRBJ2-7; 8 bases line up with TRBD2. Trimming removed 3 bases from V and 3 bases from J; junction bases left unmatched: 7. CDR1 and CDR2 (germline): MNHEY, SMNVEV (reference sequence). CDR3 size: 15 residues. CDR3 loop: CASSFGAGELYEQYF. CDR3 DNA sequence: TGTGCCAGCAGTTTTGGAGCGGGGGAACTCTACGAGCAGTACTTC.

The chain carries TRBV18 and TRBJ1-2; 8 positions match TRBD1. Per the germline V gene, CDR1 is KGHSH and CDR2 is LQKENI. This CDR3 contains 16 residues. The V and J ends lost 3 bases and 2 bases, in that order; junction bases with no gene match: 8. CDR3 residues: CASSPTGQGPNYGYTF. The CDR3 DNA is TGTGCCAGCTCACCTACTGGACAGGGACCGAACTATGGCTACACCTTC.

V usage is TRBV28 and J usage is TRBJ1-2; D is ambiguous. V lost 2 bases and J 4 bases, leaving 11 bases between the germline ends. Per the germline V gene, CDR1 is MDHEN and CDR2 is SYDVKM. The CDR3 extends over 14 amino acids. The CDR3 sequence: CASSLPGNGYGYTF. CDR3 bases: TGTGCCAGCAGTTTACCGGGAAACGGCTATGGCTACACCTTC.

The chain carries TRBV5-1 and TRBJ1-1, with D maybe TRBD1 (5 bases). CDR3 length: 13 amino acids. Germline V gives CDR1 SGHRS, CDR2 YFSETQ. Trimming removed 4 bases from V and 3 bases from J, with 10 bases in between. CDR3 sequence reads: CASSRGGDTEAFF. CDR3 bases: TGCGCCAGCAGCCGGGGAGGGGACACTGAAGCTTTCTTT.